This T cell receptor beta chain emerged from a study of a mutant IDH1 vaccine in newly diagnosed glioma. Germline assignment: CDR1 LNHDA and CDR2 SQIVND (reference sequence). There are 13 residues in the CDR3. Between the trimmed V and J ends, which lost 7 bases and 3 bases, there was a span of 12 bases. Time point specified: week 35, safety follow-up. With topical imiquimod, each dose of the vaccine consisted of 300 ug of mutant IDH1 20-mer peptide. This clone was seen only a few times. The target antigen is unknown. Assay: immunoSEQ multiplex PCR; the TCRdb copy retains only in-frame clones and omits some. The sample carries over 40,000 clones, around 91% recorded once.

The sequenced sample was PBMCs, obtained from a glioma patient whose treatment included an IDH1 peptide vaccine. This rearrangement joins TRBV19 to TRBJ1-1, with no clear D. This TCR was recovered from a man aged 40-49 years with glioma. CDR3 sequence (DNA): TGTGCCAGTACCAGACTTTGGGACACTGAAGCTTTCTTT. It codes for CASTRLWDTEAFF.